A selection of T cell receptor beta chains follows, all from one sample in a study of shared clonotypes between healthy human individuals. Assay used: immunoSEQ multiplex PCR; TCRdb lists only in-frame clones, some missing. Of about 2,100,000 clones in the sample, more than 85% were seen once. Input material: naive CD8+ T cells from PBMCs. The receptors derive from a man between 18 and 35 years old in good health. Some clones in this sample may be carry-over from other donors' samples. CDR3s include the opening cysteine and the closing phenylalanine or tryptophan. The order of the fields is clone size, D gene, J gene, V gene, CDR3 protein, CDR3 DNA. The D gene is left open where the match is weak. Size tells how often a clone was seen (once, few, many) or the class of an expanded clone, and some rows leave it out.

NA | TRBD1 | TRBJ2-2 | TRBV9 | CASSTGQGLTGELFF | TGTGCCAGCAGCACGGGACAGGGGCTCACCGGGGAGCTGTTTTTT
NA | NA | TRBJ2-7 | TRBV5-8 | CASSLDGQPPYEQYF | TGTGCCAGCAGCTTAGATGGGCAACCTCCCTACGAGCAGTACTTC
NA | NA | TRBJ2-1 | TRBV11-2 | CASSLGLVGAYPAGEQFF | TGTGCCAGCAGCTTAGGTCTGGTTGGGGCCTATCCAGCGGGTGAGCAGTTCTTC
few | NA | TRBJ1-1 | TRBV10-2 | CASSGVQVNTEAFF | TGCGCCAGCAGTGGGGTACAGGTGAACACTGAAGCTTTCTTT
NA | TRBD2 | TRBJ2-1 | TRBV11-2 | CASSSREGAYNEQFF | TGTGCCAGCAGCTCCCGGGAGGGGGCCTACAATGAGCAGTTCTTC
NA | NA | TRBJ1-2 | TRBV9 | CASSAGKTVHYGYTF | TGTGCCAGCAGCGCGGGGAAGACAGTTCACTATGGCTACACCTTC
NA | TRBD1 | TRBJ2-7 | TRBV27 | CASSLSTGADSYEQYF | TGTGCCAGCAGTTTATCGACAGGGGCCGACTCCTACGAGCAGTACTTC
NA | NA | TRBJ2-6 | TRBV7-3 | CASSPIGGANVLTF | TGTGCCAGCAGCCCAATCGGTGGGGCCAACGTCCTGACTTTC
NA | NA | TRBJ2-1 | TRBV27 | CASSPTGYNEQFF | TGTGCCAGCAGCCCCACAGGGTACAATGAGCAGTTCTTC
NA | TRBD2 | TRBJ2-2 | TRBV9 | CASSPEGTSGKTGELFF | TGTGCCAGCAGCCCGGAGGGGACTAGCGGGAAAACAGGGGAGCTGTTTTTT
once | NA | TRBJ1-5 | TRBV28 | CASSSEWRNQPQHF | TGTGCCAGCAGTTCCGAGTGGCGCAATCAGCCCCAGCATTTT
once | TRBD2 | TRBJ2-1 | TRBV9 | CASSVEASGPRSSYNEQFF | TGTGCCAGCAGCGTAGAGGCTAGCGGGCCGAGGAGCTCCTACAATGAGCAGTTCTTC
NA | NA | TRBJ1-5 | TRBV27 | CASSLSARDTRNQPQHF | TGTGCCAGCAGTTTATCTGCCCGGGACACCCGAAATCAGCCCCAGCATTTT
NA | NA | TRBJ1-2 | TRBV27 | CASSFGGTDGYTF | TGTGCCAGCAGTTTCGGGGGGACGGATGGCTACACCTTC
NA | NA | TRBJ2-7 | TRBV4-3 | CASSQGPGPDEQYF | TGCGCCAGCAGCCAAGGTCCGGGTCCGGACGAGCAGTACTTC
NA | TRBD2 | TRBJ2-6 | TRBV25-1 | CASSGTRAGGANVLTF | TGTGCCAGCAGTGGGACTAGGGCGGGTGGGGCCAACGTCCTGACTTTC
NA | NA | TRBJ2-7 | TRBV4-3 | CASSPSTGPAYEQYF | TGCGCCAGCAGCCCCTCAACGGGACCCGCATACGAGCAGTACTTC
NA | NA | TRBJ2-7 | TRBV15 | CATSRDRRGPLYEQYF | TGTGCCACCAGCAGAGATCGTAGGGGTCCCTTGTACGAGCAGTACTTC
NA | TRBD1 | TRBJ2-7 | TRBV28 | CASTGGGRYEQYF | TGTGCCAGTACAGGGGGCGGAAGATACGAGCAGTACTTC
NA | NA | TRBJ2-7 | TRBV19 | CASSIGAGKRDEQYF | TGTGCCAGTAGTATAGGGGCGGGGAAACGGGACGAGCAGTACTTC
NA | NA | TRBJ2-7 | TRBV7-2 | CASSLERGNHEQYF | TGTGCCAGCAGCTTAGAACGGGGGAACCACGAGCAGTACTTC
NA | NA | TRBJ2-7 | TRBV27 | CASSSSGTGLAGQYF | TGTGCCAGCAGTTCCTCCGGGACAGGCTTAGCGGGACAGTACTTC
NA | NA | TRBJ2-1 | TRBV5-1 | CASSLGTSWDLRYNEQFF | TGCGCCAGCAGCTTGGGTACTAGCTGGGACTTAAGATACAATGAGCAGTTCTTC
NA | TRBD2 | TRBJ2-3 | TRBV11-2 | CASSPGGTSGRAGEDTQYF | TGTGCCAGCAGCCCAGGCGGGACTAGCGGGAGGGCCGGGGAAGATACGCAGTATTTT
NA | NA | TRBJ2-4 | TRBV10-1 | CASSDQGNKNIQYF | TGCGCCAGCAGTGACCAGGGGAACAAAAACATTCAGTACTTC
NA | NA | TRBJ1-1 | TRBV6-6 | CASSLGGGLTEAFF | TGTGCCAGCAGTCTAGGCGGTGGGTTGACTGAAGCTTTCTTT
NA | TRBD2 | TRBJ2-1 | TRBV4-2 | CASSQDGLAGGSSYNEQFF | TGTGCCAGCAGCCAAGATGGGCTAGCGGGAGGCAGCTCCTACAATGAGCAGTTCTTC
NA | TRBD2 | TRBJ2-7 | TRBV15 | CATKGLADSYEQYF | TGTGCCACGAAGGGACTAGCGGACTCCTACGAGCAGTACTTC
NA | NA | TRBJ2-7 | TRBV7-9 | CASSPIVGLGEDYEQYF | TGTGCCAGCAGCCCCATAGTGGGACTTGGGGAGGACTACGAGCAGTACTTC
NA | NA | TRBJ2-7 | TRBV9 | CASSVGAQGDSYEQYF | TGTGCCAGCAGCGTAGGGGCTCAAGGGGACTCATACGAGCAGTACTTC
NA | TRBD1 | TRBJ1-2 | TRBV27 | CASRAGTGNSEGYTF | TGTGCCAGCAGGGCCGGGACAGGGAATTCTGAAGGCTACACCTTC
NA | TRBD2 | TRBJ2-5 | TRBV10-3 | CAISETLAGETQYF | TGTGCCATCAGTGAGACCCTAGCGGGAGAGACCCAGTACTTC
NA | NA | TRBJ2-4 | TRBV10-3 | CAISESNPGTAVVGAKNIQYF | TGTGCCATCAGTGAGTCAAATCCCGGGACCGCCGTCGTGGGGGCCAAAAACATTCAGTACTTC
NA | NA | TRBJ2-5 | TRBV30 | CAWMGETQYF | TGTGCCTGGATGGGGGAGACCCAGTACTTC
NA | NA | TRBJ2-7 | TRBV5-5 | CASSGVPGVSYEQYF | TGTGCCAGCAGCGGGGTACCGGGGGTATCCTACGAGCAGTACTTC
NA | NA | TRBJ2-4 | TRBV28 | CASSERIDRIRGDIQYF | TGTGCCAGCAGTGAACGGATAGACAGGATCAGGGGGGACATTCAGTACTTC
NA | TRBD1 | TRBJ2-7 | TRBV6-1 | CATLGQGIYEQYF | TGTGCCACCCTCGGACAGGGGATCTACGAGCAGTACTTC
NA | TRBD2 | TRBJ2-7 | TRBV5-1 | CASSLEAGGSHEQYF | TGCGCCAGCAGCTTGGAAGCGGGAGGGTCCCACGAGCAGTACTTC
NA | NA | TRBJ1-2 | TRBV15 | CATSRDRTPIYGYTF | TGTGCCACCAGCAGAGATCGAACCCCTATCTATGGCTACACCTTC
NA | NA | TRBJ2-7 | TRBV4-3 | CASSQEGGAYEQYF | TGCGCCAGCAGCCAAGAAGGGGGTGCCTACGAGCAGTACTTC
NA | TRBD2 | TRBJ2-7 | TRBV11-2 | CASSLELAGLYEQYF | TGTGCCAGCAGCTTAGAACTAGCGGGACTCTACGAGCAGTACTTC
NA | NA | TRBJ1-2 | TRBV29-1 | CSVEDLGNYGYTF | TGCAGCGTTGAGGATCTAGGGAACTATGGCTACACCTTC
NA | NA | TRBJ2-1 | TRBV15 | CATSSHRGVSYNEQFF | TGTGCCACCAGCAGCCACCGGGGCGTGTCCTACAATGAGCAGTTCTTC
NA | NA | TRBJ1-2 | TRBV7-9 | CASSPPRVSIEGYTF | TGTGCCAGCAGCCCCCCTAGGGTATCAATTGAGGGCTACACCTTC
NA | TRBD1 | TRBJ2-7 | TRBV6-5 | CASSDRGVGYEQYF | TGTGCCAGCAGCGACAGGGGGGTCGGGTACGAGCAGTACTTC
NA | TRBD1 | TRBJ1-2 | TRBV7-6 | CASTPRGGDANYGYTF | TGTGCCAGCACCCCCAGGGGGGGGGATGCTAACTATGGCTACACCTTC
once | NA | TRBJ2-7 | TRBV6-1 | CASIRGYEQYF | TGTGCCAGCATCAGGGGCTACGAGCAGTACTTC
NA | NA | TRBJ2-1 | TRBV19 | CASSLYVTSYNEQFF | TGTGCCAGTAGTTTATATGTAACCTCCTACAATGAGCAGTTCTTC
once | TRBD2 | TRBJ2-7 | TRBV9 | CASSPTSGRAYEQYF | TGTGCCAGCAGTCCAACTAGCGGGAGGGCCTACGAGCAGTACTTC
NA | NA | TRBJ1-2 | TRBV27 | CASSLGPGVGYTF | TGTGCCAGCAGTTTAGGGCCAGGGGTTGGCTACACCTTC
NA | TRBD2 | TRBJ2-2 | TRBV19 | CASSAPTGTSGKKAISGELFF | TGTGCCAGTAGCGCACCAACCGGGACTAGCGGGAAGAAAGCGATCTCCGGGGAGCTGTTTTTT
NA | NA | TRBJ1-1 | TRBV13 | CASSQWQEGTEAFF | TGTGCCAGCAGCCAGTGGCAGGAGGGGACTGAAGCTTTCTTT